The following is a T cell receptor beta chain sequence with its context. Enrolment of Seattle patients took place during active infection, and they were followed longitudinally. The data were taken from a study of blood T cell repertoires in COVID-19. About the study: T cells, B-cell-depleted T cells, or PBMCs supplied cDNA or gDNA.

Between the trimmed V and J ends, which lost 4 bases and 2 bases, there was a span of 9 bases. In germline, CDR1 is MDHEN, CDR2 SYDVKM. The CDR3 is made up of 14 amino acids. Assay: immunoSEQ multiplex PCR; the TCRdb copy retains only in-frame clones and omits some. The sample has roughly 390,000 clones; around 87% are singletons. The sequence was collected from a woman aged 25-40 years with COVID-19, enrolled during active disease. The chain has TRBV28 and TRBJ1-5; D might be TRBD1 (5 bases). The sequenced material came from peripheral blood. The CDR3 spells CASSSGGGNQPQHF. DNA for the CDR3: TGTGCCAGCAGTTCCGGGGGAGGCAATCAGCCCCAGCATTTT.